This passage covers 5 T cell receptor beta chains from one sample sequenced in a study of cytomegalovirus exposure and HLA in healthy donors. It was with 60 Vbeta and 13 Jbeta primers that the PCR ran. Assay: immunoSEQ multiplex PCR; the TCRdb copy retains only in-frame clones and omits some. Of about 140,000 clones in the sample, approximately 84% were seen once. The sequenced sample was PBMCs. All receptors derive from a woman between 35 and 50 years old in good health and CMV-seronegative.

This clone was seen more than once but under ten times. The V call is TRBV7-9, the J call TRBJ1-3; D is possibly TRBD1 (5 bases). Germline V gene lookup returns CDR1 SEHNR and CDR2 FQNEAQ (reference sequence). CDR3 length: 14 residues. V was trimmed by 1 base and J by 2 bases, leaving 6 bases between them. The DNA for the CDR3 is TGTGCCAGCAGCTTAGGACAGACTGGAAACACCATATATTTT. Translating gives CASSLGQTGNTIYF.

The V gene is TRBV28, the J gene TRBJ1-2; D is ambiguous. CDR3 length: 11 amino acids. The germline V gene encodes CDR1 MDHEN and CDR2 SYDVKM. The ends were cut back, 5 bases at V and 4 bases at J, with 5 bases in the middle. Here the CDR3 DNA reads TGTGCCAGCAGTGAGGGCTATGGCTACACCTTC. Translating it yields CASSEGYGYTF.

The rearrangement joins TRBV21-1 to TRBJ2-1; TRBD1, the table's D call, lacks a check against the DNA. TRBV21-1 is tagged as a pseudogene. The CDR3 covers 16 residues. The CDR3 loop is CASSKYTGTGGHEQFF. The CDR3 coding sequence is TGTGCCAGCAGCAAATATACCGGGACAGGGGGCCATGAGCAGTTCTTC.

The chain has TRBV18 and TRBJ2-7; 10 positions agree with TRBD1. V gave up 3 bases and J gave up 2 bases; unmatched junction bases: 4. CDR1 is KGHSH and CDR2 is LQKENI in the germline V gene. The CDR3 contains 15 residues. CDR3 DNA: TGTGCCAGCTCACCTAGGACAGGGGGTGCCTACGAGCAGTACTTC. It yields the protein CASSPRTGGAYEQYF.

The sample holds one count of this clone. The chain joins TRBV4-2 to TRBJ2-1; TRBD1 aligns across 10 bases. Germline V gene data show CDR1 as LGHNA and CDR2 as YNFKEQ. The CDR3 covers 19 residues. The V segment lost 4 bases and the J segment 13 bases; nucleotides outside the gene matches: 25. Written as DNA, the CDR3 is TGTGCCAGCAGCCCACTACAAACCGGGACAGGGGTCAAGCGGGATCCCCAGTTCTTC. Translation gives CASSPLQTGTGVKRDPQFF.